The clone carrying this T cell receptor (beta chain) appeared a few times. Germline V gene sequence: CDR1 SGHVS, CDR2 FNYEAQ. The CDR3 loop spans 13 amino acids. Deletions cut 5 bases from V and 5 bases from J, with 9 bases between. PCR was performed a second time for 7 to 11 cycles using a sample-barcoded 5' primer and a J-beta primer mix. TCRdb re-derived calls from the 5' RACE reads in MiXCR, one entry per CDR3 protein. The repertoire consists of about 1.5 million distinct CDR3 sequences, with roughly two fifths occurring once and the leading ten covering about 4%. The data originate from a study of blood T cells in healthy people across ages.

Specimen: blood. This receptor was obtained from a woman younger than 30 in good health. V is TRBV7-6 and J is TRBJ1-4; D is perhaps TRBD1 (6 bases). CDR3: CASSGDTNEKLFF. The CDR3 DNA reads as TGTGCCAGCAGCGGGGACACGAATGAAAAACTGTTTTTT.